This entry describes one TCR beta chain. Its antigen is as yet unknown. These data originate in a study of cytomegalovirus exposure and HLA in healthy donors. Points from the study as a whole: Presence/absence results assume similar sequencing depth per donor, which may not hold.

This PCR relied on a set of 60 Vbeta primers and 13 Jbeta primers. Generated by immunoSEQ multiplex PCR, the TCRdb table keeps only in-frame clones and is missing some. The sample includes roughly 120,000 clones, about 78% of them seen just once. The donors were healthy bone marrow donors. Per germline, CDR1 SQVTM and CDR2 ANQGSEA. The V segment lost 4 bases and the J segment 16 bases; nucleotides outside the gene matches: 10. CDR3 length: 11 amino acids. The rearrangement joins TRBV29-1 to TRBJ2-1, with TRBD2 matching 7 bases. This TCR came from a woman aged 40 to 50 in good health and CMV-seropositive. The sequencing input was PBMCs. This CDR3 reads CSVGVSGQGFF. The CDR3 region has the DNA TGCAGCGTTGGGGTTAGCGGGCAGGGTTTCTTC.